This is a list of T cell receptor beta chains from one sample in a study of T cells in Graves' hyperthyroidism and ophthalmopathy. TCRdb analysed the multiplex PCR reads with MiXCR anew, one entry per CDR3 protein. In the table there are around 690,000 distinct CDR3 sequences, 15% to 20% of which are singletons. Sequenced material: blood. The receptors stem from a man aged 45 to 65 with Graves' hyperthyroidism. Each CDR3 is given with its conserved first and last residue. The D gene is left open where the match is weak. The listing skips clone size in some rows; elsewhere it reads once, few, many or a size class.

J gene: TRBJ2-5
clone size: few
D gene: TRBD1
V gene: TRBV24-1
CDR3 DNA: TGTGCCACCAGTGGAAGGGCGGCAGGGGGCTTGGAGACCCAGTACTTC
CDR3 protein: CATSGRAAGGLETQYF

J gene: TRBJ2-1
clone size: many
D gene: -
V gene: TRBV3-1
CDR3 DNA: TGTGCCAGCAGCCAAGAGCCGGCGGAAAATGAGCAGTTCTTC
CDR3 protein: CASSQEPAENEQFF

J gene: TRBJ2-2
clone size: -
D gene: -
V gene: TRBV6-5
CDR3 DNA: TGTGCCAGCAGTTCGGGACTCCGTCCCGGGGAGCTGTTTTTT
CDR3 protein: CASSSGLRPGELFF

J gene: TRBJ1-2
clone size: many
D gene: TRBD1
V gene: TRBV7-8
CDR3 DNA: TGTGCCAGCAGCTTAGGGACAGGAACCGACTACACCTTC
CDR3 protein: CASSLGTGTDYTF

J gene: TRBJ2-3
clone size: many
D gene: -
V gene: TRBV30
CDR3 DNA: TGTGCCTGGAGTGTACTCAGGGGTAGCACAGATACGCAGTATTTT
CDR3 protein: CAWSVLRGSTDTQYF

J gene: TRBJ2-1
clone size: -
D gene: -
V gene: TRBV6-1
CDR3 DNA: TGTGCCAGCAGTACCCTACGTGTCGATGAGCAGTTCTTC
CDR3 protein: CASSTLRVDEQFF

J gene: TRBJ1-1
clone size: many
D gene: -
V gene: TRBV24-1
CDR3 DNA: TGTGCCACCTCATCTTCGGACACTGAAGCTTTCTTT
CDR3 protein: CATSSSDTEAFF

J gene: TRBJ2-3
clone size: -
D gene: -
V gene: TRBV2
CDR3 DNA: TGTGCCAGCAGTGATGGTGGCGGGTTCACAGATACGCAGTATTTT
CDR3 protein: CASSDGGGFTDTQYF

J gene: TRBJ2-2
clone size: -
D gene: -
V gene: TRBV11-2
CDR3 DNA: TGTGCCACCCCCCGGGGGTCAGGGGACACCGGGGAGCTGTTTTTT
CDR3 protein: CATPRGSGDTGELFF

J gene: TRBJ2-1
clone size: many
D gene: TRBD2
V gene: TRBV7-3
CDR3 DNA: TGTGCCAGCAGACTTCTAGCGGGAGAAGGCGGTGAGCAGTTCTTC
CDR3 protein: CASRLLAGEGGEQFF

J gene: TRBJ2-7
clone size: many
D gene: -
V gene: TRBV10-3
CDR3 DNA: TGTGCCATTGCACGGGACCGCGGCTACGAGCAGTACTTC
CDR3 protein: CAIARDRGYEQYF

J gene: TRBJ2-1
clone size: many
D gene: TRBD2
V gene: TRBV14
CDR3 DNA: TGTGCCAGCAGCCAGAGCGGGAGGTTCAATGAGCAGTTCTTC
CDR3 protein: CASSQSGRFNEQFF

J gene: TRBJ2-5
clone size: many
D gene: TRBD1
V gene: TRBV28
CDR3 DNA: TGTGCCAGCAGGTCCTCCCTTGAGACAGGGGAAGAGACCCAGTACTTC
CDR3 protein: CASRSSLETGEETQYF

J gene: TRBJ2-7
clone size: many
D gene: TRBD1
V gene: TRBV6-5
CDR3 DNA: TGTGCCAGCAGTTACACCGGGACAGGGATAAGTAACGAGCAGTACTTC
CDR3 protein: CASSYTGTGISNEQYF

J gene: TRBJ2-7
clone size: -
D gene: -
V gene: TRBV30
CDR3 DNA: TGTGCCTGGAGTGTAAGCCAGGGGCAGTACGAGCAGTACTTC
CDR3 protein: CAWSVSQGQYEQYF

J gene: TRBJ1-4
clone size: many
D gene: TRBD1
V gene: TRBV27
CDR3 DNA: TGTGCCAGCAGTGTAAACAGGGGAGCGGGTGAAAAACTGTTTTTT
CDR3 protein: CASSVNRGAGEKLFF

J gene: TRBJ2-5
clone size: many
D gene: -
V gene: TRBV2
CDR3 DNA: TGTGCCAGCATGGCCGGGGAGACCCAGTACTTC
CDR3 protein: CASMAGETQYF

J gene: TRBJ1-4
clone size: -
D gene: -
V gene: TRBV10-3
CDR3 DNA: TGTGCCATCAGTGAGTCGACAGGACAAAATGAAAAACTGTTTTTT
CDR3 protein: CAISESTGQNEKLFF

J gene: TRBJ2-7
clone size: many
D gene: TRBD1
V gene: TRBV28
CDR3 DNA: TGTGCCAGCAGTTTGACAGGGATCTACGAGCAGTACTTC
CDR3 protein: CASSLTGIYEQYF

J gene: TRBJ1-3
clone size: many
D gene: TRBD1
V gene: TRBV5-1
CDR3 DNA: TGCGCCAGCAGCTTGGCGACAGGGTCGGGAAACACCATATATTTT
CDR3 protein: CASSLATGSGNTIYF

J gene: TRBJ2-7
clone size: few
D gene: TRBD2
V gene: TRBV19
CDR3 DNA: TGTGCCAGTAGTATTTCGGGACTAGCGGGAGGTCCCTACGAGCAGTACTTC
CDR3 protein: CASSISGLAGGPYEQYF

J gene: TRBJ2-7
clone size: -
D gene: TRBD1
V gene: TRBV10-1
CDR3 DNA: TGCGCCAGCAGTGTAGACAGGGCGGCCGAGCAGTACTTC
CDR3 protein: CASSVDRAAEQYF

J gene: TRBJ2-2
clone size: many
D gene: TRBD1
V gene: TRBV28
CDR3 DNA: TGTGCCAGCAGTATACCAACCGGGACAGGGAGGGCCGGGGAGCTGTTTTTT
CDR3 protein: CASSIPTGTGRAGELFF

J gene: TRBJ2-5
clone size: -
D gene: -
V gene: TRBV19
CDR3 DNA: TGTGCCAGTAGATCGGACTATGAACAAGAGACCCAGTACTTC
CDR3 protein: CASRSDYEQETQYF

J gene: TRBJ2-1
clone size: -
D gene: -
V gene: TRBV20-1
CDR3 DNA: TGCAGTGCTAGCCATGAGCAGTTCTTC
CDR3 protein: CSASHEQFF

J gene: TRBJ2-5
clone size: few
D gene: TRBD2
V gene: TRBV6-5
CDR3 DNA: TGTGCCAGCAGTTACGGAGTAGCGGGAGCCCAAGAGACCCAGTACTTC
CDR3 protein: CASSYGVAGAQETQYF

J gene: TRBJ1-1
clone size: few
D gene: TRBD1
V gene: TRBV19
CDR3 DNA: TGTGCCAGTAGGCCTGGGACAGATTTCATGAACACTGAAGCTTTCTTT
CDR3 protein: CASRPGTDFMNTEAFF

J gene: TRBJ2-5
clone size: -
D gene: TRBD2
V gene: TRBV10-3
CDR3 DNA: TGTGCCATCAGTCCTGCTAGCGGGCGGCAAGAGACCCAGTACTTC
CDR3 protein: CAISPASGRQETQYF

J gene: TRBJ1-5
clone size: many
D gene: -
V gene: TRBV12-3/TRBV12-4
CDR3 DNA: TGTGCCAGCAGTCCCCCCTACTGGAGCAGGGAGGATCAGCCCCAGCATTTT
CDR3 protein: CASSPPYWSREDQPQHF

J gene: TRBJ2-6
clone size: few
D gene: -
V gene: TRBV12-3/TRBV12-4
CDR3 DNA: TGTGCCAGCAACCTCCGGGGATCTGGGGCCAACGTCCTGACTTTC
CDR3 protein: CASNLRGSGANVLTF

J gene: TRBJ1-6
clone size: many
D gene: -
V gene: TRBV7-8
CDR3 DNA: TGTGCCAGCAGAGCACAGGGAACGCCTAGTTCACCCCTCCACTTT
CDR3 protein: CASRAQGTPSSPLHF

J gene: TRBJ2-3
clone size: -
D gene: -
V gene: TRBV7-9
CDR3 DNA: TGTGCCAGCAGCTTAGGCAGGGAATACACAGATACGCAGTATTTT
CDR3 protein: CASSLGREYTDTQYF

J gene: TRBJ2-1
clone size: -
D gene: TRBD1
V gene: TRBV30
CDR3 DNA: TGTGCCTGGAGTGTACAGGGGGGATACTACAATGAGCAGTTCTTC
CDR3 protein: CAWSVQGGYYNEQFF

J gene: TRBJ2-2
clone size: many
D gene: -
V gene: TRBV7-2
CDR3 DNA: TGTGCCAGCAGCCCCCGGGGGAGATCAAACACCGGGGAGCTGTTTTTT
CDR3 protein: CASSPRGRSNTGELFF

J gene: TRBJ1-5
clone size: -
D gene: -
V gene: TRBV13
CDR3 DNA: TGTGCCAGCAGCTTAGGGAGGAGTGGCAATCAGCCCCAGCATTTT
CDR3 protein: CASSLGRSGNQPQHF

J gene: TRBJ2-3
clone size: -
D gene: -
V gene: TRBV24-1
CDR3 DNA: TGTGCCACCAGTTCCGGGGCTTTAGATACGCAGTATTTT
CDR3 protein: CATSSGALDTQYF

J gene: TRBJ2-7
clone size: -
D gene: TRBD2
V gene: TRBV12-3/TRBV12-4
CDR3 DNA: TGTGCCAGCAGAAGAAGTTTAGCGGGTCAGAACTACGAGCAGTACTTC
CDR3 protein: CASRRSLAGQNYEQYF

J gene: TRBJ1-2
clone size: few
D gene: -
V gene: TRBV28
CDR3 DNA: TGTGCCAGCAGTTTTAGAGGGGTGAGGGGCTACACCTTC
CDR3 protein: CASSFRGVRGYTF

J gene: TRBJ2-1
clone size: many
D gene: -
V gene: TRBV11-2
CDR3 DNA: TGTGCCAGCAGTACATCAACAGGGATAATATGGAATGAGCAGTTCTTC
CDR3 protein: CASSTSTGIIWNEQFF

J gene: TRBJ2-3
clone size: -
D gene: -
V gene: TRBV19
CDR3 DNA: TGTGCCAGTTCAGAGTATATAGGCACAGATACGCAGTATTTT
CDR3 protein: CASSEYIGTDTQYF